The 23 T cell receptor beta chains below all came from one sample that was sequenced in a study of early T cells in non-severe SARS-CoV-2 infection. Each CDR3 protein is one row after TCRdb ran MiXCR on the 5' RACE reads. The sample carries 95,000 to 100,000 distinct CDR3 sequences, approximately 10% recorded once. Sequenced input: whole blood. These receptors all stem from an adult who was a healthcare worker with PCR-confirmed SARS-CoV-2 infection or an uninfected control (not recorded which).

The J gene is TRBJ1-5, the V gene TRBV5-1; 7 nucleotides agree with TRBD1. V shed 4 bases, J shed 0 bases, and the junction held 4 bases outside the gene matches. CDR3 length: 15 amino acids. Germline V CDR1 and CDR2: SGHRS, YFSETQ. In nucleotides, the CDR3 is TGCGCCAGCAGCGCTGAGGGGGCTAGCAATCAGCCCCAGCATTTT. Its protein product is CASSAEGASNQPQHF.

This clonotype was recorded a few times. The CDR3 bases are TGTGCCAGCAACCCCCTAGACAGGGGACCAGACAATGAGCAGTTCTTC. Translating gives CASNPLDRGPDNEQFF. The chain links TRBV5-4 to TRBJ2-1; 8 bases agree with TRBD1. CDR3 length: 16 amino acids. Trimming took 6 bases from V and 5 from J; bases not matched to a gene: 13. Per germline, CDR1 SGHNT and CDR2 YYREEE (reference sequence).

The rearrangement links TRBV2 to TRBJ2-6, with D perhaps assigned TRBD1 or TRBD2 (5 bases each). Per the germline V gene, CDR1 is SNHLY and CDR2 is FYNNEI. Deletions cut 6 bases from V and 2 bases from J, with 17 bases between. The CDR3 sequence is 17 residues long. The CDR3 region is CASSPRGASTGANVLTF. The CDR3 DNA reads TGTGCCAGCAGCCCCAGAGGGGCGTCCACTGGGGCCAACGTCCTGACTTTC.

At least ten counts were recorded for this clonotype. The chain uses TRBV28 and TRBJ1-1; no clear D gene. There are 15 residues in the CDR3. Germline assignment: CDR1 MDHEN and CDR2 SYDVKM. V lost 6 bases and J 0 bases, leaving 14 bases between the germline ends. In DNA form, the CDR3 reads TGTGCCAGCAGCCTCCCGGGCAGCATGAACACTGAAGCTTTCTTT. Translated: CASSLPGSMNTEAFF.

This clonotype was seen more than once but under ten times. One junction end does not reproduce the germline sequence, and a read error may be involved. The chain has TRBV4-1 and TRBJ1-1, with D perhaps matching TRBD1 (5 bases). The CDR3 is made up of 16 amino acids. Germline assignment: CDR1 MGHRA and CDR2 YSYEKL. CDR3 amino acids: CSSSRIMGGMNTEAFF. CDR3 in DNA: TGCTCCAGCAGCCGGATTATGGGGGGGATGAACACTGAAGCTTTCTTT.

The chain uses TRBV5-1 and TRBJ1-4; no clear D gene. The V gene's germline CDR1 is SGHRS and CDR2 YFSETQ. Trimming removed 0 bases from V and 0 bases from J, with 15 bases in between. The CDR3 is 18 amino acids. In nucleotides, the CDR3 is TGCGCCAGCAGCTTGGCCTACATCCGGGATGCAACTAATGAAAAACTGTTTTTT. Translation: CASSLAYIRDATNEKLFF.

This clonotype has a count of ten or more. This chain links TRBV10-2 with TRBJ1-6; D is perhaps TRBD1 (5 bases). V was cut by 0 bases and J by 12 bases, with 6 bases left in between. This CDR3 is built from 12 residues. Looked up from germline, CDR1 is WSHSY and CDR2 is SAAADI. CDR3 bases: TGCGCCAGCAGTGAGTCGGGGGGACCCCTCCACTTT. Translation: CASSESGGPLHF.

The CDR3 nucleotides are TGCAGTGCTAGGCCACTAGCGGGAAACACCGGGGAGCTGTTTTTT. It codes for CSARPLAGNTGELFF. This chain uses TRBV20-1 with TRBJ2-2, with 10 positions matching TRBD2. The V segment lost 3 bases and the J segment 2 bases; nucleotides outside the gene matches: 3. This CDR3 has 15 amino acids. Looked up from germline, CDR1 is DFQATT and CDR2 is SNEGSKA (reference sequence).

This clonotype was found many times. The V gene is TRBV7-2, the J gene TRBJ1-2; weak D call: TRBD1 (6 bases). Germline V CDR1 and CDR2: SGHTA, FQGNSA. The V gene lost 2 bases and the J gene lost 6 bases, with 7 bases spanning the gap. This CDR3 has 12 residues. The CDR3, as DNA: TGTGCCAGCAGCTTACAGGGGCATGGCTACACCTTC. Its protein is CASSLQGHGYTF.

V is TRBV5-1 and J is TRBJ2-1; TRBD2 aligns across 10 bases. Germline V gives CDR1 SGHRS, CDR2 YFSETQ. The CDR3 totals 15 residues. V lost 0 bases to trimming and J lost 9 bases; unmatched junction nucleotides: 6. For the CDR3, the DNA is TGCGCCAGCAGCTTGGAGTCTAGCGGGGGCACTGAGCAGTTCTTC. Protein: CASSLESSGGTEQFF.

This clonotype was picked up many times. The rearrangement uses TRBV28 and TRBJ1-1; D unclear. The CDR3 has 11 residues. CDR1 and CDR2 (germline): MDHEN, SYDVKM. The germline V and J ends were trimmed by 4 bases and 5 bases, with 5 bases remaining between them. CDR3 DNA: TGTGCCAGCAGTTCCATAACTGAAGCTTTCTTT. Translation gives CASSSITEAFF.

V usage is TRBV2 and J usage is TRBJ1-2; D is perhaps TRBD1 (5 bases). The V end lost 9 bases, the J end lost 3 bases, and 17 bases lay between the germline ends. The CDR3 spans 14 residues. Germline V gives CDR1 SNHLY, CDR2 FYNNEI. CDR3 region: CARRDPGGDYGYTF. As DNA, the CDR3 is TGTGCCAGAAGGGACCCTGGAGGTGACTATGGCTACACCTTC.

In this sample, this clonotype turned up a few times. The chain is built from TRBV30 and TRBJ2-1, with D maybe TRBD1 (5 bases). Trimming took 3 bases from V and 9 from J, leaving 15 bases between them. The V gene's germline CDR1 is GTSNPN and CDR2 SVGIG (reference sequence). The CDR3 extends over 13 amino acids. The DNA of the CDR3 is TGTGCCTGGAGGGCTACAGGAGTGGGTGAGCAGTTCTTC. This encodes CAWRATGVGEQFF.

This clonotype was observed many times. This sequence joins TRBV18 and TRBJ2-1; perhaps TRBD2 as D (6 bases). The CDR3 is 15 residues long. Germline lookup yields CDR1 KGHSH and CDR2 LQKENI. The V gene lost 1 base and the J gene lost 5 bases, with 12 bases spanning the gap. In nucleotides, the CDR3 is TGTGCCAGCTCACCACGGGGGGAGGTCCACAATGAGCAGTTCTTC. It encodes CASSPRGEVHNEQFF.

This clonotype was detected many times. This chain connects TRBV6-6 to TRBJ1-5; 9 nucleotides align to TRBD1. Germline CDR1 reads MNHNY; CDR2 reads SVGAGI (reference sequence). CDR3 length: 18 residues. Trimming removed 2 bases from V and 0 bases from J; junction bases left unmatched: 8. DNA for the CDR3: TGTGCCAGCAGTTACGCCGGGACAGGGACTTATAGCAATCAGCCCCAGCATTTT. It encodes CASSYAGTGTYSNQPQHF.

Many counts were recorded for this clonotype. J is TRBJ1-4 and V is TRBV28, with 10 bases fitting TRBD1. The V and J ends lost 5 bases and 8 bases, in that order; junction bases with no gene match: 11. The CDR3 has 16 residues. The germline CDR1 and CDR2 sequences are MDHEN and SYDVKM. The chain's CDR3 is CASSLRTGGAVEKLFF. CDR3 sequence (DNA): TGTGCCAGCAGTCTGCGGACAGGGGGGGCTGTAGAAAAACTGTTTTTT.

This clonotype has a count of ten or more. The chain employs TRBV7-2 and TRBJ2-3; D may match TRBD1 or TRBD2 (5 bases each). The CDR3 contains 14 residues. Germline CDR1 is SGHTA and CDR2 is FQGNSA. V shed 3 bases and J shed 3 bases, with 10 bases lying between them. The CDR3 DNA reads as TGTGCCAGCAGCTTCCGGGGCACAACAGATACGCAGTATTTT. Translating gives CASSFRGTTDTQYF.

This clonotype was counted only a few times. V is TRBV18 and J is TRBJ1-1, with D possibly being TRBD1 (5 bases). The germline V gene has CDR1 KGHSH and CDR2 LQKENI. The CDR3 loop spans 15 amino acids. V was trimmed by 3 bases and J by 4 bases, leaving 15 bases between them. In DNA, the CDR3 is TGTGCCAGCTCACCGCAGGGAGGAAAAGGCACTGAAGCTTTCTTT. Its translation: CASSPQGGKGTEAFF.

This clonotype was counted at least ten times. CDR3 coding DNA: TGTGCCAGCCAAGGACTAGCGGGAGTAAGGCAGTTCTTC. This encodes CASQGLAGVRQFF. The chain combines TRBV28 with TRBJ2-1; 13 positions match TRBD2. The CDR3 consists of 13 residues. J lost 12 bases, V lost 8 bases, and 7 bases had no gene match. Germline values: CDR1 MDHEN, CDR2 SYDVKM.

In this sample, this clonotype turned up many times. This rearrangement joins TRBV14 to TRBJ2-3; D is unclear. V was trimmed by 4 bases and J by 7 bases, leaving 6 bases between them. The V gene's germline CDR1 is SGHDN and CDR2 FVKESK. This CDR3 region has 11 residues. CDR3 DNA sequence: TGTGCCAGCAGCCGGAGAAATACGCAGTATTTT. This encodes CASSRRNTQYF.

DNA of the CDR3: TGTGCCAGCAGCTCCTCTCGGGGGAGGGCCGGTGACACCGGGGAGCTGTTTTTT. It is translated as CASSSSRGRAGDTGELFF. The chain links TRBV7-3 to TRBJ2-2; TRBD2 aligns across 7 bases. Germline CDR1 is SGHTA and CDR2 is FQGTGA. V shed 4 bases, J shed 3 bases, and the junction held 14 bases outside the gene matches. The CDR3 covers 18 residues.

The V gene is TRBV24-1, the J gene TRBJ1-2, with no clear D. Per germline, CDR1 KGHDR and CDR2 SFDVKD. The CDR3 runs to 14 residues. V was cut by 4 bases and J by 8 bases, with 16 bases left in between. The DNA of the CDR3 is TGTGCCACCAGTGAGGGGTGGAGGACGGGAGGCTACACCTTC. It yields the protein CATSEGWRTGGYTF.

The genes are TRBV2 and TRBJ2-2; 10 bases align to TRBD2. Germline CDR1 is SNHLY and CDR2 is FYNNEI. V lost 5 bases, J lost 4 bases, and 4 bases stayed unmatched. The CDR3 is 15 residues long. DNA of the CDR3: TGTGCCAGCAGTTCGCGGACTAGCGGCACCGGGGAGCTGTTTTTT. Residues: CASSSRTSGTGELFF.